Shown below are 9 T cell receptor beta chains from a single sample sequenced in a study of patients and donors after allogeneic stem cell transplantation. TCRdb ran MiXCR on the RT-PCR reads and lists one entry per CDR3 protein. The profile shows 25,000 to 30,000 distinct CDR3 sequences, about 8% of them singletons. What was sequenced was blood, either unsorted or a sorted T cell fraction (not recorded which). The receptors were gathered from a human donor who was either an allogeneic HSCT recipient or a stem cell or donor lymphocyte infusion donor (not recorded which). It is not recorded whose cells these are; they may come from a transplant donor.

A few counts support this clonotype. V gene TRBV11-2 combines with J gene TRBJ1-6; weak D call: TRBD1 (5 bases). The CDR3 length is 14 residues. CDR1 is SGHAT, CDR2 FQNNGV, per germline. V was shortened by 2 bases and J by 9 bases, with 11 bases between the two germline ends. CDR3 coding DNA: TGTGCCAGCAGCTTACCAGGGTTGGGTTCACCCCTCCACTTT. This encodes CASSLPGLGSPLHF. The full variable domain, in which reference TRBV11-2 and TRBJ1-6 provide the parts outside the CDR3, is EAGVAQSPRYKIIEKRQSVAFWCNPISGHATLYWYQQILGQGPKLLIQFQNNGVVDDSQLPKDRFSAERLKGVDSTLKIQPAKLEDSAVYLCASSLPGLGSPLHFGNGTRLTVT.

A few counts support this clonotype. The chain carries TRBV27 and TRBJ1-1; tentatively, D is TRBD1 (5 bases). The CDR3 is 13 amino acids. Looked up from germline, CDR1 is MNHEY and CDR2 is SMNVEV (reference sequence). The germline V and J ends were trimmed by 6 bases and 6 bases, with 14 bases remaining between them. As DNA, the CDR3 is TGTGCCAGCAGCCACAGGATATTGGCTGAAGCTTTCTTT. It yields the protein CASSHRILAEAFF.

This chain uses TRBV20-1 with TRBJ1-5; 9 bases are shared with TRBD1. This CDR3 has 13 amino acids. Per the germline V gene, CDR1 is DFQATT and CDR2 is SNEGSKA (reference sequence). The J segment lost 4 bases and the V segment lost 5 bases, leaving 3 bases of the junction unmatched. CDR3 residues: CSASGTGNQPQHF. The DNA for the CDR3 is TGCAGTGCTTCCGGGACAGGGAATCAGCCCCAGCATTTT.

This clonotype was recorded a few times. The rearrangement joins TRBV9 to TRBJ1-6; 7 bases fit TRBD1. Per the germline V gene, CDR1 is SGDLS and CDR2 is YYNGEE. The CDR3 is 13 residues long. The junction had 5 bases not matched to a gene; V was cut back by 3 bases and J by 11 bases. CDR3 DNA sequence: TGTGCCAGCAGCGCCGAACAGGGGACACCCCTCCACTTT. This encodes CASSAEQGTPLHF. The variable domain in full, with the rest retrieved from reference TRBV9 and TRBJ1-6, is DSGVTQTPKHLITATGQRVTLRCSPRSGDLSVYWYQQSLDQGLQFLIQYYNGEERAKGNILERFSAQQFPDLHSELNLSSLELGDSALYFCASSAEQGTPLHFGNGTRLTVT.

V and J are TRBV6-1 and TRBJ2-3; D is possibly TRBD1 or TRBD2 (6 bases each). Trimming removed 5 bases from V and 5 bases from J, with 26 bases in between. Germline assignment: CDR1 MNHNS and CDR2 SASEGT. The CDR3 has 18 residues. CDR3 DNA sequence: TGTGCCAGCAGTAAACGGGGCATTGGGGGGCTGGTGATAGATACGCAGTATTTT. Translated: CASSKRGIGGLVIDTQYF.

This clonotype was detected a few times. The V gene is TRBV7-9, the J gene TRBJ2-2, with 7 positions matching TRBD1. After removal of 2 bases from V and 2 bases from J, the junction contained 5 bases not matched to a gene. CDR1 and CDR2 from the germline V gene are SEHNR and FQNEAQ (reference sequence). CDR3 length: 16 residues. The CDR3 protein is CASSLRSGGNTGELFF. CDR3 nucleotides: TGTGCCAGCAGCTTACGATCAGGGGGAAACACCGGGGAGCTGTTTTTT.

This chain links TRBV20-1 with TRBJ2-1, with 7 bases lining up with TRBD1. The CDR3 covers 16 residues. CDR1 is DFQATT and CDR2 is SNEGSKA in the germline V gene (reference sequence). The trim removed 0 bases at V and 4 bases at J, leaving 9 bases unmatched. Here the CDR3 reads CSARDSRTGLYNEQFF. CDR3 sequence (DNA): TGCAGTGCTAGAGATTCTCGGACAGGCCTATACAATGAGCAGTTCTTC.

The table lists this clonotype with many counts. The chain recombines TRBV20-1 with TRBJ1-2; maybe TRBD1 (6 bases). Trimming took 2 bases from V and 4 from J, leaving 11 bases between them. CDR3 length: 13 amino acids. Looked up from germline, CDR1 is DFQATT and CDR2 is SNEGSKA (reference sequence). The CDR3 region has the DNA TGCAGTGCTAGACTGGGGGCGATCTATGGCTACACCTTC. Translation: CSARLGAIYGYTF.

This clonotype showed up just a few times. The chain has TRBV9 and TRBJ2-5; the match to TRBD1 covers 8 bases. Germline lookup yields CDR1 SGDLS and CDR2 YYNGEE. Germline trimming cut 1 base from V and 6 bases from J; bases unmatched to any gene: 2. The CDR3 has 13 residues. The DNA of the CDR3 is TGTGCCAGCAGCGTAACAGGGGGAAAGACCCAGTACTTC. Residues: CASSVTGGKTQYF.